This T cell receptor (beta chain) was sequenced in a study of cytomegalovirus exposure and HLA in healthy donors. Study-wide context: Clustering assigned 70% to 90% of the approximately 400 genotyped donors to the Caucasian-associated ancestry cluster. Study-wide results and limits: Later analysis identified a missense DCLRE1C variant that was linked to TCR beta V- and J-gene trimming. A few CMV-associated chains proved CMV antigen-specific in vitro. Previously analyzed data showed that most TCR beta V segments were productive at a frequency of about 87% or about 30%.

About this clone itself: Its target is not known.

The germline V gene encodes CDR1 KGHSH and CDR2 LQKENI. CDR3 size: 14 residues. The V and J ends lost 4 bases and 6 bases respectively, with 16 bases between them. Primers for the PCR totalled 60 Vbeta and 13 Jbeta. Data came from immunoSEQ multiplex PCR; TCRdb stores just in-frame clones and leaves some out. This sample lists tens of thousands of clones; its ten largest clones have just over 15%. The source material was PBMCs. This chain links TRBV18 with TRBJ2-7; D might be TRBD1 (5 bases). The source of this sequence is a middle-aged man in good health and CMV-seropositive. The CDR3 bases are TGTGCCAGCTCACTTTTCAGGGCCGATGTCGAGCAGTACTTC. Its translation is CASSLFRADVEQYF. Combining the CDR3 with reference TRBV18 and TRBJ2-7 gives the whole variable domain NAGVMQNPRHLVRRRGQEARLRCSPMKGHSHVYWYRQLPEEGLKFMVYLQKENIIDESGMPKERFSAEFPKEGPSILRIQQVVRGDSAAYFCASSLFRADVEQYFGPGTRLTVT.